The rows below give T cell receptor beta chains drawn from one sample of a study of long-term antiretroviral therapy in people with HIV. The table came from immunoSEQ multiplex PCR; TCRdb's copy has only in-frame clones and leaves some out. This table has some 33,000 clones, over 75% appearing once. The input for sequencing was unsorted PBMCs, taken 0.6 years after starting antiretroviral therapy. The receptors here all came from a man aged 18 to 29 with HIV. The CDR3 runs from the conserved cysteine through the conserved F or W. Fields, in order: clone size, J gene, V gene, D gene, CDR3 protein, CDR3 DNA. D genes are given only for firm matches. Some rows have no size entry. The others give once, few or many, or a class for an expanded clone.

>once|TRBJ2-7|TRBV5-6|NA
CASSLPGGYEQYF
TGTGCCAGCAGCTTGCCCGGGGGCTACGAGCAGTACTTC
>NA|TRBJ2-2|TRBV5-1|TRBD1
CASSPLGRGRTGELFF
TGCGCCAGCAGCCCCCTGGGCAGGGGGCGAACCGGGGAGCTGTTTTTT
>NA|TRBJ2-5|TRBV5-6|NA
CASSLVGDRETQYF
TGTGCCAGCAGCTTAGTAGGGGACCGAGAGACCCAGTACTTC
>few|TRBJ1-5|TRBV28|NA
CASSLYRGGYSNQPQHF
TGTGCCAGCAGTTTATATAGGGGCGGGTATAGCAATCAGCCCCAGCATTTT
>NA|TRBJ1-1|TRBV7-8|NA
CASSLGSVPKGTEAFF
TGTGCCAGCAGCTTAGGATCAGTCCCAAAGGGGACTGAAGCTTTCTTT
>NA|TRBJ2-7|TRBV28|TRBD2
CASSYQLAGTYEQYF
TGTGCCAGCAGTTATCAGCTAGCGGGAACTTACGAGCAGTACTTC
>NA|TRBJ2-1|TRBV28|NA
CASSLRTPPVQFF
TGTGCCAGCAGTTTAAGGACCCCCCCCGTGCAGTTCTTC
>NA|TRBJ1-3|TRBV4-3|NA
CASSQDRAPAGNTIYF
TGCGCCAGCAGCCAAGATCGAGCGCCTGCTGGAAACACCATATATTTT
>NA|TRBJ2-1|TRBV27|NA
CASRDRNYNEQFF
TGTGCCAGCCGCGACCGGAATTACAATGAGCAGTTCTTC
>NA|TRBJ2-1|TRBV27|TRBD2
CASSPGLAGAIHEQFF
TGTGCCAGCAGTCCCGGACTAGCGGGAGCCATCCATGAGCAGTTCTTC
>few|TRBJ1-4|TRBV6-5|TRBD1
CATGQGSEKLFF
TGTGCCACGGGACAGGGGAGTGAAAAACTGTTTTTT